A single TCR beta chain is shown here with its context. Its antigen specificity is not known. No base-level quality is on record; no much larger clone is a single base apart. The TCR beta CDR3 regions were amplified from RNA transcripts. The first round of RT-PCR for the TCR CDR3 was performed with the HTBI primer set and the Qiagen OneStep RT-PCR kit. Libraries were constructed in a second round of multiplex PCR, after which size selection and purification were performed. Libraries were sequenced paired-end with 100 bp reads on an Illumina HiSeq2000. The authors' pipeline ran thus. SOAPnuke was used to process the raw data, throwing out any read that contained adapters or uncalled bases, had a mean Phred below 15, or lacked an exact constant-primer or identifier match. High-quality paired reads were merged with COPE v1.2.5, and unique nucleotide sequences were defined as clonotypes. Clonotypes were aligned to IMGT TRBV, TRBD and TRBJ reference segments using MiTCR v1.1. Analysis was restricted to V-J combinations with a frequency above 0.0001, which covered about 99% of repertoires. A TCS score was defined as the ratio of F50 (clonal expansion) to E x V (chaos), with BLOSUM62-based TCRdist applied between CDR3 peptides within each V-J. Welch's t-statistics and random forest reduced fewer than 550 V-J features to fewer than 15, which were used in a naive Bayes classifier (R e1071). The Morisita-Horn index was used to measure how similar the thyroid and blood repertoires were. Using fastp at Q25 and MiXCR, TCRdb reprocessed the public reads and kept productive beta chains. Rows merge per CDR3 protein into single entries with the most common DNA and genes. These V and J calls rely on TCRdb rather than the paper's analysis. The sample table shows about 660,000 distinct CDR3 sequences, and just under 45% are seen once. Of the sample, approximately 6.8% is held by the ten largest clones.

This specimen comes from a study of T cells in Graves' hyperthyroidism and ophthalmopathy (dated by TCRdb to between 2018 and 2021). Regarding the complete study: To identify distinguishing TCR V-J signatures, a discovery cohort of 95 to 100 patients was used, comprising some 45 with Graves' ophthalmopathy and around 60 with stable Graves' hyperthyroidism. The paper reports TCR Vbeta CDR3 sequencing of 140 or so peripheral blood samples: approximately 41 ophthalmopathy, over 70 hyperthyroidism and roughly 17 progressor patients. An independent validation cohort of under 20 hyperthyroidism patients and approximately 15 patients who later progressed to ophthalmopathy tested prospective prediction of ophthalmopathy. For training and testing, the approximately 92 patients in the discovery cohort were randomly divided in a 7:3 ratio. Following sampling, methimazole starting at 30 mg daily was given to hyperthyroidism patients, and high-dose intravenous methylprednisolone was given to ophthalmopathy patients. The study also compared thyroid tissue and blood T-cell repertoires from a handful of Graves' hyperthyroidism patients. The study at large found these results: In cross-validation, a model built on a 13 V-J signature told ophthalmopathy apart from stable hyperthyroidism with about 90% sensitivity and roughly 83% specificity, and in testing the same model reached 80%/75%. In validation, the model predicted progression to ophthalmopathy a median of around 6.5 months before onset, with approximately 70% sensitivity and roughly 73% specificity. Most expanded thyroid clonotypes (frequency above 0.001) were also detected in blood, a finding suggesting that blood repertoires may reflect thyroid immune responses. No statistical method was used to set the sample size in advance, and investigators knew the group allocation.

The study excluded patients with uncontrolled infections, other autoimmune diseases, pregnancy or lactation. Diagnoses were established on the basis of clinical symptoms, serum thyroxine and TRAb, thyroid ultrasound, and orbital computed tomography. Total RNA was extracted using Trizol reagent, and RNA quality was assessed on an Agilent 2100 Bioanalyzer. Per the germline V gene, SQVTM is the CDR1 and ANQGSEA is the CDR2. After removal of 4 bases from V and 7 bases from J, the junction retains 3 bases not matched to a gene. The CDR3 contains 12 residues, cysteine and phenylalanine counted. Here the CDR3 DNA is all that survives: 36 bases in frame from base 1.

Sequencing was done on a sample of peripheral blood or thyroid tissue (not recorded which). This chain joins TRBV29-1 to TRBJ1-4; 7 junctional bases match TRBD1. The sequence came from an adult man with Graves' disease, either hyperthyroidism or ophthalmopathy (not recorded which). The DNA is TGCAGCGTTGGACAGGGTTCTGAAAAACTGTTTTTT. Translated, this is CSVGQGSEKLFF. The CDR3 plus the reference TRBV29-1 and TRBJ1-4 genes for the other parts give the full variable domain: SAVISQKPSRDICQRGTSLTIQCQVDSQVTMMFWYRQQPGQSLTLIATANQGSEATYESGFVIDKFPISRPNLTFSTLTVSNMSPEDSSIYLCSVGQGSEKLFFGSGTQLSVL.